In its sample, the clone carrying this T cell receptor (beta chain) ranks as medium-sized (0.01 to 0.1%). Its target is unknown. Regarding time point: longitudinal time-point 2. From 2 million PBMCs stored at -80 C, the unsorted libraries were generated. These data are taken from a study of neurological immune-mediated disorders. Study results and caveats: No sharing of CDR3 amino acid sequences was observed among expanded clones across subjects, suggesting private repertoires in all groups.

The cDNA came from 5'RACE with 10-nucleotide random UMIs. From 15-18 subjects, every sequencing run obtained over 170 million TCR-beta sequences. TCRdb reprocessed the 5' RACE reads via MiXCR and lists one record per CDR3 protein. The sample has about 80,000 distinct CDR3 sequences, 5.8% seen once. The receptor was derived from an older woman with multiple sclerosis. Sequencing was performed on PBMCs.

The chain's CDR3 is CSAPLAGNTDTQYF. The CDR3 DNA follows: TGCAGTGCCCCACTAGCGGGAAACACAGATACGCAGTATTTT. This sequence joins TRBV20-1 and TRBJ2-3, with 10 bases aligning to TRBD2. This CDR3 comprises 14 residues. V trimming: 6 bases; J trimming: 2 bases; junction bases outside the gene matches: 5. Germline values: CDR1 DFQATT, CDR2 SNEGSKA (reference sequence).